These 22 T cell receptor beta chains were all obtained from the same sample, sequenced in a study of T cell responses to AZD1222 COVID-19 vaccine. Libraries were prepared by immunoSEQ multiplex PCR; TCRdb keeps only in-frame clonotypes and omits some of them. Of about 120,000 clones listed, roughly 92% were seen once; the top ten hold about 2.5%. The material was peripheral blood, obtained 28 days after the second AZD1222 dose. These receptors came from an adult who received the AZD1222 COVID-19 vaccine.

This chain uses TRBV5-1 with TRBJ2-7; the D gene is possibly TRBD1 (5 bases). The V gene's germline CDR1 is SGHRS and CDR2 YFSETQ. This CDR3 region has 14 residues. The V end was cut by 2 bases, the J end by 5 bases, with 14 bases between. The CDR3 DNA follows: TGCGCCAGCAGCTTTACGGTAGGGGTGGACGAGCAGTACTTC. Amino acid sequence: CASSFTVGVDEQYF.

The V and J genes are TRBV28 and TRBJ1-2; no reliable D call. In germline, CDR1 is MDHEN, CDR2 SYDVKM. CDR3 length: 13 amino acids. V gave up 6 bases and J gave up 2 bases, with 10 bases separating them. CDR3 nucleotides: TGTGCCAGCAGCAGCAGCCCCAACTATGGCTACACCTTC. Amino acids: CASSSSPNYGYTF.

This chain connects TRBV27 to TRBJ2-3; 7 bases are a match to TRBD1. Germline trimming cut 5 bases from V and 0 bases from J; bases unmatched to any gene: 11. Germline V gene lookup returns CDR1 MNHEY and CDR2 SMNVEV (reference sequence). This CDR3 is 17 amino acids long. The CDR3: CASSPPQTGPSTDTQYF. The DNA of the CDR3 is TGTGCCAGCAGTCCACCTCAGACAGGGCCCAGCACAGATACGCAGTATTTT.

The chain couples TRBV19 to TRBJ1-2; D unresolved. Per the germline V gene, CDR1 is LNHDA and CDR2 is SQIVND (reference sequence). Trimming stripped 7 bases from V and 7 bases from J, with 22 bases between. This CDR3 is 15 amino acids long. The CDR3 region has the DNA TGTGCCAGTAACGATTTGGGTACCAGCTATCGTGGCTACACCTTC. Translated: CASNDLGTSYRGYTF.

The chain joins TRBV10-3 to TRBJ1-1; perhaps TRBD1 as D (6 bases). Trimming stripped 3 bases from V and 3 bases from J, with 14 bases between. The V gene's germline CDR1 is ENHRY and CDR2 SYGVKD. The CDR3 length is 15 residues. CDR3 sequence (DNA): TGTGCCATCAGTGAATTCGGGGGGCGGGACACTGAAGCTTTCTTT. It yields the protein CAISEFGGRDTEAFF.

This clone was detected once. The chain recombines TRBV7-6 with TRBJ2-6; D remains ambiguous. CDR3 length: 15 amino acids. Germline-derived CDR1 and CDR2 are SGHVS and FNYEAQ. Trimming left V 4 bases short and J 0 bases short, with 7 bases between. CDR3 DNA sequence: TGTGCCAGCAGCTCCCTGTACTCTGGGGCCAACGTCCTGACTTTC. Translation: CASSSLYSGANVLTF.

The chain is built from TRBV5-1 and TRBJ1-2, with D perhaps matching TRBD1 (5 bases). V was clipped by 1 base and J by 2 bases, with 21 bases between them. The CDR3 contains 18 residues. Germline CDR1 reads SGHRS; CDR2 reads YFSETQ. CDR3: CASSLYDRSAGINYGYTF. The CDR3 bases are TGCGCCAGCAGCTTGTATGACAGATCGGCAGGGATAAACTATGGCTACACCTTC.

This clone is a singleton in its sample. The rearrangement joins TRBV7-6 to TRBJ1-3, with D uncertain. This CDR3 spans 15 amino acids. Between the trimmed V and J ends, which lost 4 bases and 2 bases, there was a span of 12 bases. Per germline, CDR1 SGHVS and CDR2 FNYEAQ. The CDR3 spells CASSSGGFAGNTIYF. CDR3 coding DNA: TGTGCCAGCAGCTCAGGAGGGTTCGCTGGAAACACCATATATTTT.

This chain uses TRBV4-3 with TRBJ1-4; D unclear. V dropped 4 bases and J dropped 6 bases, with 12 bases sitting between them. The germline V gene encodes CDR1 LGHNA and CDR2 YSLEER. CDR3 size: 14 residues. The CDR3 spells CASSLSPGHEKLFF. Written as DNA, the CDR3 is TGCGCCAGCAGCCTCAGCCCGGGTCATGAAAAACTGTTTTTT.

The genes are TRBV9 and TRBJ1-1; D unclear. The CDR3 extends over 15 amino acids. Germline CDR1 is SGDLS and CDR2 is YYNGEE. Trimming removed 0 bases from V and 1 base from J, with 10 bases in between. The chain's CDR3 is CASSVDTKGNTEAFF. CDR3 nucleotides: TGTGCCAGCAGCGTAGACACCAAGGGGAACACTGAAGCTTTCTTT.

The chain carries TRBV7-2 and TRBJ1-6, with a tentative D call TRBD1 (6 bases). CDR1 is SGHTA and CDR2 is FQGNSA in the germline V gene. V was trimmed by 4 bases and J by 5 bases, leaving 9 bases between them. CDR3 length: 14 residues. CDR3 region: CASSSGQHNSPLHF. The CDR3 DNA reads as TGTGCCAGCAGCTCGGGACAACATAATTCACCCCTCCACTTT.

The V gene is TRBV12-3 or TRBV12-4, the J gene TRBJ2-6; D remains unclear. The CDR3 has 13 residues. Trimming removed 8 bases at V and 0 bases at J, with 5 bases between. CDR3 region: CASLVSGANVLTF. The CDR3, as DNA: TGTGCCAGCTTGGTCTCTGGGGCCAACGTCCTGACTTTC.

J is TRBJ2-1 and V is TRBV3-1 (or the pseudogene TRBV3-2), with 7 bases matching TRBD2. The CDR3 runs 16 residues. The V segment lost 5 bases and the J segment 9 bases; nucleotides outside the gene matches: 16. CDR1 is LGHDT, CDR2 YNNKEL, per germline (reference sequence). In DNA, the CDR3 is TGTGCCAGCAGCACGCACCTTGGGACTATTGGGGTTGAGCAGTTCTTC. Translating gives CASSTHLGTIGVEQFF.

The chain recombines TRBV4-1 with TRBJ2-7, with D possibly matching TRBD2 (5 bases). The CDR3 contains 16 residues. The V and J ends lost 4 bases and 2 bases respectively, with 18 bases between them. Germline V gene data show CDR1 as MGHRA and CDR2 as YSYEKL. DNA of the CDR3: TGCGCCAGCAGCCGGGAGCTGGGTTTGGATACCTACGAGCAGTACTTC. This codes for CASSRELGLDTYEQYF.

This clone was seen only a few times. The chain employs TRBV9 and TRBJ1-2, with 7 bases aligning to TRBD1. This CDR3 is built from 15 residues. Losses at the gene ends were 0 bases for V and 4 bases for J; bases not matched to a gene: 6. CDR1 is SGDLS, CDR2 YYNGEE, per germline. CDR3 nucleotides: TGTGCCAGCAGCGTAGGGGCAGGGGGAAGCTATGGCTACACCTTC. Translating gives CASSVGAGGSYGYTF.

The chain combines TRBV5-6 with TRBJ2-7, with 8 bases fitting TRBD1. Germline V gene data show CDR1 as SGHDT and CDR2 as YYEEEE. This CDR3 region has 17 residues. J was trimmed by 2 bases and V by 0 bases; bases with no gene match: 10. CDR3 in amino acids: CASSLVVWTGITYEQYF. The DNA for the CDR3 is TGTGCCAGCAGCTTGGTAGTTTGGACAGGGATAACCTACGAGCAGTACTTC. Drawing the rest from reference TRBV5-6 and TRBJ2-7, the complete variable domain is DAGVTQSPTHLIKTRGQQVTLRCSPKSGHDTVSWYQQALGQGPQFIFQYYEEEERQRGNFPDRFSGHQFPNYSSELNVNALLLGDSALYLCASSLVVWTGITYEQYFGPGTRLTVT.

V usage is TRBV6-5 and J usage is TRBJ1-1, with D unresolved. Germline loops: CDR1 MNHEY, CDR2 SVGAGI. CDR3 length: 14 residues. Trimming shortened V by 11 bases and J by 0 bases, and 16 bases separated the two germline ends. CDR3 sequence: CAGWLSSVNTEAFF. CDR3 bases: TGTGCCGGATGGCTTTCGTCCGTGAACACTGAAGCTTTCTTT.

The V and J genes are TRBV28 and TRBJ2-1; TRBD2 aligns across 11 bases. CDR3 length: 14 residues. With V trimmed by 11 bases and J by 8 bases, 11 bases remained unmatched. Germline loops: CDR1 MDHEN, CDR2 SYDVKM. The CDR3: CAAYSSGGRDEQFF. CDR3 nucleotide sequence: TGTGCCGCCTACTCTAGCGGGGGGCGTGATGAGCAGTTCTTC.

The chain is built from TRBV28 and TRBJ1-2, with D unresolved. CDR1 is MDHEN, CDR2 SYDVKM, per germline. V was cut by 2 bases and J by 3 bases, with 7 bases left in between. This CDR3 has 13 residues. For the CDR3, the DNA is TGTGCCAGCAGTTTACCCAGCGACTATGGCTACACCTTC. Translated, it gives CASSLPSDYGYTF.

This chain links TRBV4-2 with TRBJ1-2; 9 bases are a match to TRBD1. V shed 2 bases, J shed 8 bases, and the junction held 3 bases outside the gene matches. CDR3 length equals 13 residues. Germline V gene sequence: CDR1 LGHNA, CDR2 YNFKEQ. CDR3 region: CASSQMDRGGYTF. CDR3 nucleotide sequence: TGTGCCAGCAGCCAAATGGACAGGGGCGGCTACACCTTC.

V gene TRBV19 combines with J gene TRBJ2-7, with TRBD1 matching 9 bases. Germline CDR1 is LNHDA and CDR2 is SQIVND (reference sequence). The CDR3 runs 18 residues. V trimming: 4 bases; J trimming: 2 bases; junction bases outside the gene matches: 15. The CDR3 DNA follows: TGTGCCAGTAGTACTGGGGTAAGGGGACAGGGTTTCACCTACGAGCAGTACTTC. This translates into CASSTGVRGQGFTYEQYF.

J is TRBJ2-2 and V is TRBV5-1, with 7 bases lining up with TRBD1. V lost 2 bases and J lost 4; bases outside the gene matches: 5. The CDR3 loop spans 15 amino acids. The V gene's germline CDR1 is SGHRS and CDR2 YFSETQ. The CDR3 protein is CASSFSAGGTGELFF. The CDR3 DNA reads TGCGCCAGCAGCTTTTCCGCAGGGGGCACCGGGGAGCTGTTTTTT.